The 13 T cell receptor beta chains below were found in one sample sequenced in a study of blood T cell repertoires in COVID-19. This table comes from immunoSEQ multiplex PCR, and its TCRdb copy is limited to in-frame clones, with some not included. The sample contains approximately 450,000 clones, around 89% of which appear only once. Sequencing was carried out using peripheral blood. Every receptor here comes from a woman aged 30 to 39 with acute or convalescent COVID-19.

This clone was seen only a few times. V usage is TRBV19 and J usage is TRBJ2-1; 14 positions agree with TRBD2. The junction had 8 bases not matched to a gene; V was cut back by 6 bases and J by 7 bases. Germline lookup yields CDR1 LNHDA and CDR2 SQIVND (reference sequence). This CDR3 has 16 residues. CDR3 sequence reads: CASRRLAGGQVNEQFF. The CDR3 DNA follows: TGTGCCAGTAGAAGACTAGCGGGGGGGCAAGTGAATGAGCAGTTCTTC.

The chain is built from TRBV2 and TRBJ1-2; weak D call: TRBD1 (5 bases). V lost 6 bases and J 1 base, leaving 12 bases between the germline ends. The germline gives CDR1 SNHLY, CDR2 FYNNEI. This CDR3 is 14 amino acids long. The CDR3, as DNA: TGTGCCAGCAGGAACGACGGGGGTAACTATGGCTACACCTTC. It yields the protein CASRNDGGNYGYTF. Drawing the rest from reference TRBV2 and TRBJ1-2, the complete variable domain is EPEVTQTPSHQVTQMGQEVILRCVPISNHLYFYWYRQILGQKVEFLVSFYNNEISEKSEIFDDQFSVERPDGSNFTLKIRSTKLEDSAMYFCASRNDGGNYGYTFGSGTRLTVV.

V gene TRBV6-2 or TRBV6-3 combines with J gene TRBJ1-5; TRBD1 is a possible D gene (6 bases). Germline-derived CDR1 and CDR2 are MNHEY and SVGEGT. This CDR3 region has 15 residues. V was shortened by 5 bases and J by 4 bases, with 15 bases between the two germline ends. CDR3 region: CASSDRSRDNQPQHF. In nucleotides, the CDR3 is TGTGCCAGCAGTGACAGGAGCCGTGATAATCAGCCCCAGCATTTT.

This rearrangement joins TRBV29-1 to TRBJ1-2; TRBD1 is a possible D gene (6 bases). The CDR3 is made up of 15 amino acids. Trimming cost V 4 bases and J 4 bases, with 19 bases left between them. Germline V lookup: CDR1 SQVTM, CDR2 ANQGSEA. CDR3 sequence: CSVGEGRGGSYGYTF. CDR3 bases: TGCAGCGTTGGGGAGGGGAGGGGGGGTAGCTATGGCTACACCTTC.

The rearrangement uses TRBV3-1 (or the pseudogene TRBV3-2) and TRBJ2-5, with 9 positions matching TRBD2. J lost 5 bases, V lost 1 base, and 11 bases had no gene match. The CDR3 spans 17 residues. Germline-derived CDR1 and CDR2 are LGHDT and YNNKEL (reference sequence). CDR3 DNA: TGTGCCAGCAGCCAAGTAATAATGCGGGGGGGCATGGAGACCCAGTACTTC. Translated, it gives CASSQVIMRGGMETQYF.

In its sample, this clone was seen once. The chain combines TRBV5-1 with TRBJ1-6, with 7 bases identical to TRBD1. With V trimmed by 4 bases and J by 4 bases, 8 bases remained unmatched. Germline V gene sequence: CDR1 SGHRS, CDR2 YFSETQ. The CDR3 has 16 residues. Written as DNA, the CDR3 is TGCGCCAGCAGCCGAATGGGACAGACATATAATTCACCCCTCCACTTT. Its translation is CASSRMGQTYNSPLHF.

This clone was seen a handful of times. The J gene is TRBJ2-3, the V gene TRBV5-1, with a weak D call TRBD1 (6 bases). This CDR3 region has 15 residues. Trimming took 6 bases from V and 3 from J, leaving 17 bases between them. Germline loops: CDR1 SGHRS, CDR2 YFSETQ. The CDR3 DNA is TGCGCCAGCACCTTACAGGGACGTCAGACAGATACGCAGTATTTT. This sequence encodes CASTLQGRQTDTQYF.

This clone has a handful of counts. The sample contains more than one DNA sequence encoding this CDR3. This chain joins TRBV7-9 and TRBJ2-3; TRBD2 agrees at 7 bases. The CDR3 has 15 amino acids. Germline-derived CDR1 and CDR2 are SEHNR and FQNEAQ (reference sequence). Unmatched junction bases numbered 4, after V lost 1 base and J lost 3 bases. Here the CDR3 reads CASSLGGGVTDTQYF. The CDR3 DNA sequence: TGTGCCAGCAGCTTAGGTGGGGGGGTGACAGATACGCAGTATTTT. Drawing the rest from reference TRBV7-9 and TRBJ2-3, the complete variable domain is DTGVSQNPRHKITKRGQNVTFRCDPISEHNRLYWYRQTLGQGPEFLTYFQNEAQLEKSRLLSDRFSAERPKGSFSTLEIQRTEQGDSAMYLCASSLGGGVTDTQYFGPGTRLTVL.

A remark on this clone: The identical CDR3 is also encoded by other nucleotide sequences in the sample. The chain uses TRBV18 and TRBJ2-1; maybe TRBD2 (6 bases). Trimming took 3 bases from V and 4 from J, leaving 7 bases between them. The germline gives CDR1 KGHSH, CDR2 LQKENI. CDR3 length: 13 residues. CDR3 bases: TGTGCCAGCTCACCCGGGACTTACAATGAGCAGTTCTTC. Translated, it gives CASSPGTYNEQFF.

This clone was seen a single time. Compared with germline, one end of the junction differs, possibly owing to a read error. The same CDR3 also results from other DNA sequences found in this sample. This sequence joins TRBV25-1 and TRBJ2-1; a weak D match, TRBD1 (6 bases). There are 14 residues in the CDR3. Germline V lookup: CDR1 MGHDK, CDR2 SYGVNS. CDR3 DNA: TGTGCCAGCAGCGGTAGACAGGTGTCAAATGAGCAATTCTTC. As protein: CASSGRQVSNEQFF.

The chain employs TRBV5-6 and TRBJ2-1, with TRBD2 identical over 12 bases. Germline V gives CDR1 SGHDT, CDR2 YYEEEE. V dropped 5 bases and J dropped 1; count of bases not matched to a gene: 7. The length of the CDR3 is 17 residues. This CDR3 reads CASRSTSGGTSYNEQFF. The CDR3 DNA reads TGTGCCAGCAGATCTACTAGCGGGGGGACTTCCTACAATGAGCAGTTCTTC.

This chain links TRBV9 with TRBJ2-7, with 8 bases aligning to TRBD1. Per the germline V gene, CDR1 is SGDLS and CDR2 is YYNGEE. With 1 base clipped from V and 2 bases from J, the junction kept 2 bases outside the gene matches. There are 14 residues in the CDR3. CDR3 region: CASSVSQGAYEQYF. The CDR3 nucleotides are TGTGCCAGCAGCGTATCACAGGGGGCCTACGAGCAGTACTTC.

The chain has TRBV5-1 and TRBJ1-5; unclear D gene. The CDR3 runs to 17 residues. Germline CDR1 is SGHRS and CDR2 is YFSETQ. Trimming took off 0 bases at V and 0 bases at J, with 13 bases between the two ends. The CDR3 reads CASSLEAGPYSNQPQHF. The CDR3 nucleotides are TGCGCCAGCAGCTTGGAAGCAGGCCCTTATAGCAATCAGCCCCAGCATTTT. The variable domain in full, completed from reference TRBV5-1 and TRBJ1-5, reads KAGVTQTPRYLIKTRGQQVTLSCSPISGHRSVSWYQQTPGQGLQFLFEYFSETQRNKGNFPGRFSGRQFSNSRSEMNVSTLELGDSALYLCASSLEAGPYSNQPQHFGDGTRLSIL.